Below, 9 T cell receptor beta chains from the same sample are listed, as sequenced in a study of CD8+ T cells in alopecia areata. Reverse transcription of extracted RNA yielded cDNA, which provided the sequencing template. Some clones are missing from TCRdb's copy, which holds only in-frame ones; the method was immunoSEQ multiplex PCR. The sample is made up of 250,000 or so clones, none counted only once. Markers used for sorting pooled cutaneous lymph node cells were CD4, CD8alpha, NKG2D, NKG2ACE and others. The material sequenced was CD4+ T cells sorted from a lymph node. The source of these receptors is a C3H/HeJ mouse with alopecia areata. For the strain, the MHC haplotype given is H2-k.

This clone was counted a few times. Gene names are mouse gene names. The read is 4 residues too short to cover the CDR3 end, so that end is filled in from the germline J gene. The chain uses TRBV19 and TRBJ2-5; TRBD1 agrees at 8 bases. Germline CDR1 is FNHDT and CDR2 is SITEND (reference sequence). The CDR3 contains 13 residues. CDR3 in amino acids: CASSRTGFDTQYF. The sequenced part of the CDR3 DNA is TGTGCCAGCAGTCGGACAGGGTTTGAC. The entire variable domain, with the rest obtained from reference TRBV19 and TRBJ2-5, is as follows: GGIITQTPKFLIGQEGQKLTLKCQQNFNHDTMYWYRQDSGKGLRLIYYSITENDLQKGDLSEGYDASREKKSSFSLTVTSAQKNEMAVFLCASSRTGFDTQYFGPGTRLLVL.

Points on this clone: The gene names given are mouse names. The DNA ends 4 residues before the CDR3 does, and the rest of the CDR3 is filled in from the germline J gene. The chain recombines TRBV19 with TRBJ1-1, with 7 bases that match TRBD1. The CDR3 extends over 13 amino acids. V lost 7 bases, J lost 4 bases, and 7 bases stayed unmatched. CDR1 and CDR2 from the germline V gene are FNHDT and SITEND (reference sequence). CDR3 bases read: TGTGCCAGCCGTACAGGGGTCGGCACA. Protein product: CASRTGVGT. The full CDR3 protein reads CASRTGVGTEVFF.

This clone appeared a few times. The gene names given are mouse names. The CDR3 end lies 4 residues beyond the end of the read and is filled in from the germline J gene. This specimen includes other DNA sequences encoding the same CDR3. The rearrangement links TRBV5 to TRBJ2-7; tentative D call: TRBD1 (5 bases). This CDR3 has 12 residues. Germline CDR1 is LGHNA and CDR2 is YNLKQL (reference sequence). The CDR3 here is CASSRTGYEQYF. The CDR3 DNA, read in part, is TGTGCCAGCAGCCGCACAGGATAT.

A word on this clone: Gene names follow the mouse nomenclature. The sequenced fragment ends 4 residues before the CDR3 boundary, so the rest is inferred from the germline J gene. The chain has TRBV13-3 and TRBJ2-7; D perhaps matches TRBD1 (6 bases). Germline V gene lookup returns CDR1 NNHDY and CDR2 SYVADS. The CDR3 sequence is 14 residues long. The V end lost 1 base, the J end lost 2 bases, and 10 bases lay between the germline ends. Incomplete CDR3 DNA: TGTGCCAGCAGTGATCAGGGGTGGGCCTAT. Protein sequence: CASSDQGWAY. The whole CDR3 sequence is CASSDQGWAYEQYF.

In this sample, this clone turned up a few times. Germline and genes: mouse. The sequenced fragment ends 4 residues before the CDR3 boundary, so the rest is inferred from the germline J gene. The J gene is TRBJ2-3, the V gene TRBV13-1; the D gene is possibly TRBD1 (6 bases). CDR3 length equals 14 residues. CDR1 is NSHNY, CDR2 SYGAGN, per germline. V lost 3 bases, J lost 0 bases, and 8 bases lay in between. This CDR3 reads CASSAGVSAETLYF. Partial CDR3 DNA: TGTGCCAGCAGTGCAGGGGTGAGTGCAGAA.

About this clone itself: Each gene name is a mouse one. The DNA ends 4 residues before the CDR3 does, and the rest of the CDR3 is filled in from the germline J gene. This chain links TRBV1 with TRBJ2-1; 7 nucleotides align to TRBD2. Germline V gives CDR1 NSQYPW, CDR2 LRSPGD (reference sequence). This CDR3 spans 14 amino acids. The V gene end was trimmed by 7 bases and the J gene end by 4 bases; junction bases not matched to a gene: 7. The part of the CDR3 DNA that was read is TGCACCTGCAAGGCGGTGGGGGGATATGCT. Protein: CTCKAVGGYA. The entire CDR3 protein is CTCKAVGGYAEQFF. The complete variable domain, with remaining parts taken from reference TRBV1 and TRBJ2-1, reads VTLLEQNPRWRLVPRGQAVNLRCILKNSQYPWMSWYQQDLQKQLQWLFTLRSPGDKEVKSLPGADYLATRVTDTELRLQVANMSQGRTLYCTCKAVGGYAEQFFGPGTRLTVL.

This clone has only a few counts. Germline and genes: mouse. CDR3 in amino acids: CAWSTGSHSDYTF. The sequenced part of the CDR3 DNA is TGTGCCTGGAGTACAGGGTCCCACTCC. V usage is TRBV31 and J usage is TRBJ1-2, with a possible D match to TRBD1 (6 bases). The read ends 4 residues before the CDR3 terminus; that terminus is restored from the germline J gene. This CDR3 is 13 amino acids long. Germline CDR1 is GKSSPN and CDR2 is SITVG. Trimming removed 2 bases from V and 3 bases from J, with 10 bases in between.

The sample holds a few counts of this clone. The gene names here belong to mouse. The observed sequence ends 4 residues before the CDR3 terminus, with the missing tail filled in from the germline J gene. The chain links TRBV1 to TRBJ1-2; 7 bases fit TRBD1. V lost 0 bases to trimming and J lost 0 bases; unmatched junction nucleotides: 4. The CDR3 consists of 16 residues. Per the germline V gene, CDR1 is NSQYPW and CDR2 is LRSPGD (reference sequence). The DNA read from the CDR3 is TGCACCTGCAGTGCAGATCGGGACAGTGCAAACTCC. It is translated as CTCSADRDSANS. In full, the CDR3 is CTCSADRDSANSDYTF.

In its sample, this clone was seen a few times. The listed genes are named as in mouse. With the read ending 4 residues before the CDR3 end, the germline J gene is used to fill in that end. The V call is TRBV13-2, the J call TRBJ2-7; 7 nucleotides line up with TRBD1. This CDR3 region has 13 residues. Looked up from germline, CDR1 is NNHNN and CDR2 is SYGAGS (reference sequence). The CDR3 DNA, read in part, is TGTGCCAGCGGTGAGGCCGGGACAGAT. Amino acid sequence: CASGEAGTD. The entire CDR3 protein is CASGEAGTDEQYF.